A single sample gave rise to the 15 T cell receptor beta chains below, sequenced in a study of molecular identifiers for immune sequencing clone quantification. TCRdb independently ran MiXCR on the PCR reads; one entry per CDR3 protein. The table shows more than 50,000 distinct CDR3 sequences, with around 19% occurring only once. Sequencing input: naive CD8+ T cells from blood, with Jurkat cell RNA spiked in. Noted subset: FACS-sorted CD8+CD4-CCR7+CD45RA+ naive T cells. The receptors come from a human donor in good health. Some libraries in this study had Jurkat cell RNA spiked in.

In this sample, this clonotype turned up many times. The gene calls are TRBV4-2 and TRBJ2-3; 13 bases fit TRBD2. This CDR3 spans 17 amino acids. Germline loops: CDR1 LGHNA, CDR2 YNFKEQ. V was clipped by 3 bases and J by 6 bases; unmatched bases: 9. The CDR3 region has the DNA TGTGCCAGCAGCCAGCCGGGACTAGCGGGGAGTAGCGATACGCAGTATTTT. Residues: CASSQPGLAGSSDTQYF.

Worth noting for this clonotype: Just one base apart from a much larger clone, this may be a read error. The V and J genes are TRBV19 and TRBJ2-7; maybe TRBD1 (6 bases). This CDR3 spans 14 amino acids. Germline V lookup: CDR1 LNHDA, CDR2 SQIVND (reference sequence). V gave up 10 bases and J gave up 1 base, with 17 bases separating them. The CDR3 DNA sequence: TGTGCCAACCCCTCACACGGACAGTCCTACGAGCAGTACTTC. The encoded protein is CANPSHGQSYEQYF.

With respect to this clonotype: A much larger clone sits a single nucleotide away, making a read error possible. This sequence joins TRBV7-2 and TRBJ2-1, with D possibly TRBD2 on 7 matching bases. V lost 7 bases to trimming and J lost 0 bases, with 13 bases between them. Germline CDR1 SGHTA, CDR2 FQGNSA. The CDR3 is 15 amino acids. The CDR3 bases are TGTGCCAGCAAGGAGGGGGGGAGCTCCTACAATGAGCAGTTCTTC. Translated, it gives CASKEGGSSYNEQFF.

This clonotype turned up a few times. With a much larger clone just one base away, this may be a read error. The chain joins TRBV3-1 to TRBJ2-7; D gene uncertain. The germline V and J ends were trimmed by 3 bases and 0 bases, with 9 bases remaining between them. CDR1 and CDR2 (germline): LGHDT, YNNKEL (reference sequence). The CDR3 is made up of 14 amino acids. In DNA, the CDR3 is TGTGCCAGCAGCCAGAGGAGCAACTCCTACGAGCAGTACTTC. This gives the protein CASSQRSNSYEQYF.

This rearrangement joins TRBV27 to TRBJ2-2; 9 nucleotides align to TRBD2. Trimming cost V 5 bases and J 3 bases; bases outside gene matches: 13. Germline V gives CDR1 MNHEY, CDR2 SMNVEV (reference sequence). The CDR3 is 18 amino acids. CDR3 sequence reads: CASSRYFSGSRDTGELFF. The CDR3 nucleotides read TGTGCCAGCAGTCGTTATTTTAGCGGGAGTAGGGACACCGGGGAGCTGTTTTTT.

In this sample, this clonotype turned up a few times. The chain employs TRBV27 and TRBJ2-1, with D perhaps TRBD1 or TRBD2 (5 bases each). Germline V gene lookup returns CDR1 MNHEY and CDR2 SMNVEV (reference sequence). V was trimmed by 5 bases and J by 4 bases, leaving 12 bases between them. The CDR3 loop spans 14 amino acids. CDR3 coding DNA: TGTGCCAGCAGTCCACGGGACCATTACAATGAGCAGTTCTTC. Amino acids: CASSPRDHYNEQFF.

Notes on this clonotype: This could be a read error, since a much larger clone is one nucleotide away. The chain recombines TRBV11-2 with TRBJ2-3; 8 bases are a match to TRBD2. In germline, CDR1 is SGHAT, CDR2 FQNNGV. CDR3 length equals 15 residues. Trimming removed 5 bases from V and 0 bases from J; junction bases left unmatched: 4. CDR3 sequence reads: CASSTSGYSTDTQYF. DNA of the CDR3: TGTGCCAGCAGCACTAGCGGCTATAGCACAGATACGCAGTATTTT.

This clonotype has more than one count but fewer than ten. This chain links TRBV5-4 with TRBJ2-2; no clear D gene. V shed 6 bases and J shed 1 base, with 4 bases lying between them. Germline-derived CDR1 and CDR2 are SGHNT and YYREEE (reference sequence). CDR3 size: 12 residues. CDR3 amino acids: CASTQNTGELFF. For the CDR3, the DNA is TGTGCCAGCACTCAGAACACCGGGGAGCTGTTTTTT.

This clonotype was counted many times. V gene TRBV10-3 combines with J gene TRBJ2-7, with D perhaps given as TRBD1 or TRBD2 (5 bases each). The germline V and J ends were trimmed by 3 bases and 0 bases, with 12 bases remaining between them. CDR3 length: 15 amino acids. Germline CDR1 ENHRY, CDR2 SYGVKD. For the CDR3, the DNA is TGTGCCATCAGTGATGGGGACCTCAACTCCTACGAGCAGTACTTC. This encodes CAISDGDLNSYEQYF.

V usage is TRBV28 and J usage is TRBJ1-1; D gene ambiguous. V lost 8 bases and J 1 base, leaving 8 bases between the germline ends. The CDR3 consists of 12 residues. Germline V gene data show CDR1 as MDHEN and CDR2 as SYDVKM. The CDR3 sequence is CASATSNTEAFF. In nucleotides, the CDR3 is TGTGCCAGCGCTACTTCGAACACTGAAGCTTTCTTT.

As to this clonotype: This may be a read error: a much more frequent sequence differs by one nucleotide. The chain recombines TRBV20-1 with TRBJ2-2; no clear D. Trimming removed 0 bases at V and 3 bases at J, with 11 bases between. Looked up from germline, CDR1 is DFQATT and CDR2 is SNEGSKA (reference sequence). CDR3 length equals 15 residues. The CDR3 sequence is CSARDLESDTGELFF. The CDR3 DNA is TGCAGTGCTAGAGACCTAGAGAGTGACACCGGGGAGCTGTTTTTT.

Ten or more counts support this clonotype. V usage is TRBV4-1 and J usage is TRBJ2-1; 14 positions match TRBD2. Germline CDR1 reads MGHRA; CDR2 reads YSYEKL. The length of the CDR3 is 17 residues. With 0 bases clipped from V and 9 bases from J, the junction kept 7 bases outside the gene matches. The CDR3 here is CASSQEGLAGESSEQFF. CDR3 coding DNA: TGCGCCAGCAGCCAAGAGGGACTAGCGGGAGAGAGCAGTGAGCAGTTCTTC.

In this sample, this clonotype turned up many times. The V gene is TRBV7-9, the J gene TRBJ1-3; D gene uncertain. V shed 3 bases and J shed 0 bases, with 6 bases lying between them. Germline V gene sequence: CDR1 SEHNR, CDR2 FQNEAQ (reference sequence). CDR3 length equals 14 residues. The CDR3 sequence is CASSFGSSGNTIYF. The CDR3 region has the DNA TGTGCCAGCAGCTTCGGTAGCTCTGGAAACACCATATATTTT.

This clonotype appeared many times. The chain joins TRBV20-1 to TRBJ2-1; 9 positions match TRBD2. Trimming removed 0 bases from V and 10 bases from J; junction bases left unmatched: 10. Germline V gives CDR1 DFQATT, CDR2 SNEGSKA (reference sequence). This CDR3 region has 15 residues. The CDR3 DNA sequence: TGCAGTGCTAGAGATGGAGTAGCGGGAGATGGGGAGCAGTTCTTC. Protein sequence: CSARDGVAGDGEQFF.

This clonotype was detected many times. V usage is TRBV13 and J usage is TRBJ2-1; 10 bases align to TRBD2. The CDR3 is made up of 15 amino acids. Looked up from germline, CDR1 is PRHDT and CDR2 is FYEKMQ (reference sequence). With V trimmed by 7 bases and J by 9 bases, 12 bases remained unmatched. The CDR3 DNA sequence: TGTGCCAGCAATTTATTGCTAGCGGGAGTTACTGAGCAGTTCTTC. Encoded protein: CASNLLLAGVTEQFF. The entire variable domain, with the rest obtained from reference TRBV13 and TRBJ2-1, is as follows: AAGVIQSPRHLIKEKRETATLKCYPIPRHDTVYWYQQGPGQDPQFLISFYEKMQSDKGSIPDRFSAQQFSDYHSELNMSSLELGDSALYFCASNLLLAGVTEQFFGPGTRLTVL.